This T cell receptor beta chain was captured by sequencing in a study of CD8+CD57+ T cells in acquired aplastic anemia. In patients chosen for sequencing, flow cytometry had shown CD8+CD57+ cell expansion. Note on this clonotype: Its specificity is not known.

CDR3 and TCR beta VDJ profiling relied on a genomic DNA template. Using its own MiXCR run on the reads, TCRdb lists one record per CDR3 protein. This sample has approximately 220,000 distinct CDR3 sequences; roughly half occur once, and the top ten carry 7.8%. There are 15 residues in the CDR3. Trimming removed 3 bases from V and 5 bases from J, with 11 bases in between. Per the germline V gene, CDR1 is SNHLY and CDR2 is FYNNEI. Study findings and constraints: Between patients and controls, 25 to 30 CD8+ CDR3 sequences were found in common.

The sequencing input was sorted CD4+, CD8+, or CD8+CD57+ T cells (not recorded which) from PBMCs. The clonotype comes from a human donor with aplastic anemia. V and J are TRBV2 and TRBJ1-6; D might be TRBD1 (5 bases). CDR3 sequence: CASSDRGRHNSPLHF. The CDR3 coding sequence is TGTGCCAGCAGTGATCGGGGCAGGCATAATTCACCCCTCCACTTT.